Each of the 23 T cell receptor beta chains below was sequenced from the same sample in a study of glioma-infiltrating T cells after dendritic cell vaccination. Time point indicated: after dendritic cell vaccination, including at tumor progression/relapse. The vaccine used monocyte-derived dendritic cells pulsed overnight with autologous tumor lysate. Clones were read by immunoSEQ multiplex PCR, and TCRdb kept only the in-frame ones, dropping some. The sample has about 2,100 clones, around 78% seen once. The sequences come from tumor tissue, collected after dendritic cell vaccination. These receptors all come from a human donor with glioblastoma.

This clone has more than one count but fewer than ten. The CDR3 region has the DNA TGCGCCAGCAGCCCAGGTGGAGGGACGGATGAAGCTTTCTTT. This encodes CASSPGGGTDEAFF. The chain carries TRBV4-3 and TRBJ1-1; perhaps TRBD1 as D (5 bases). This CDR3 is built from 14 residues. Per germline, CDR1 LGHNA and CDR2 YSLEER. Deletions cut 4 bases from V and 7 bases from J, with 16 bases between.

The chain combines TRBV7-6 with TRBJ2-3; 9 bases are a match to TRBD1. CDR3 length equals 17 residues. V shed 5 bases and J 0 bases; nucleotides not matched to a gene: 9. Germline CDR1 is SGHVS and CDR2 is FNYEAQ. The CDR3 sequence is CASSPTTGGPSTDTQYF. CDR3 coding DNA: TGTGCCAGCAGCCCGACGACAGGGGGACCTAGCACAGATACGCAGTATTTT.

The genes are TRBV7-2 and TRBJ2-1; 8 bases agree with TRBD2. CDR3 length equals 17 residues. V lost 5 bases to trimming and J lost 10 bases; unmatched junction nucleotides: 19. The V gene's germline CDR1 is SGHTA and CDR2 FQGNSA. This CDR3 is CASSITRDLGGRREQFF. The CDR3 bases are TGTGCCAGCAGCATCACCAGGGATTTGGGCGGGAGGCGAGAGCAGTTCTTC.

This clone was counted once. The chain carries TRBV5-1 and TRBJ2-3, with TRBD2 matching over 7 bases. The CDR3 extends over 17 amino acids. V lost 0 bases and J lost 2; bases outside the gene matches: 9. Germline loops: CDR1 SGHRS, CDR2 YFSETQ. The CDR3 coding sequence is TGCGCCAGCAGCTTGGCCCGACAGCGGGATTACACAGATACGCAGTATTTT. This sequence encodes CASSLARQRDYTDTQYF.

The V and J genes are TRBV30 and TRBJ2-7; D possibly corresponds to TRBD2 (6 bases). Trimming pared 2 bases from V and 2 bases from J, leaving 16 bases between. This CDR3 is built from 15 residues. Per the germline V gene, CDR1 is GTSNPN and CDR2 is SVGIG (reference sequence). CDR3 DNA: TGTGCCTGGAGTCCCTCGGGGGTCATACCCTACGAGCAGTACTTC. Its protein is CAWSPSGVIPYEQYF.

The CDR3: CATTVSYEQYF. CDR3 sequence (DNA): TGTGCCACAACAGTATCCTACGAGCAGTACTTC. The chain recombines TRBV6-1 with TRBJ2-7; no firm D call. Germline V gives CDR1 MNHNS, CDR2 SASEGT. V lost 10 bases, J lost 1 base, and 8 bases lay in between. This CDR3 contains 11 residues.

This clone was seen just once. This rearrangement joins TRBV28 to TRBJ2-7, with TRBD1 matching 10 bases. Trimming cost V 1 base and J 11 bases; bases outside gene matches: 14. The CDR3 runs 16 residues. Germline CDR1 MDHEN, CDR2 SYDVKM. CDR3 sequence (DNA): TGTGCCAGCAGTTTATTCTCTCTCGGTCTGGGGACAGGGGAGTACTTC. Translation: CASSLFSLGLGTGEYF.

The chain recombines TRBV29-1 with TRBJ1-1; 7 bases fit TRBD1. Germline values: CDR1 SQVTM, CDR2 ANQGSEA. With 7 bases clipped from V and 11 bases from J, the junction kept 13 bases outside the gene matches. This CDR3 is 12 amino acids long. CDR3 sequence: CSALRTGRGAFF. The CDR3 DNA is TGCAGCGCCCTTAGGACAGGCCGAGGGGCTTTCTTT.

V is TRBV7-3 and J is TRBJ2-3; 7 bases line up with TRBD2. After removal of 4 bases from V and 2 bases from J, the junction contained 6 bases not matched to a gene. Germline V gives CDR1 SGHTA, CDR2 FQGTGA. This CDR3 contains 15 residues. CDR3: CASSSWGGITDTQYF. The CDR3 DNA reads TGTGCCAGCAGCTCCTGGGGGGGGATCACAGATACGCAGTATTTT.

The chain is built from TRBV6-5 and TRBJ1-1; unclear D gene. CDR1 and CDR2 from the germline V gene are MNHEY and SVGAGI. Trimming took 2 bases from V and 0 from J, leaving 4 bases between them. The CDR3 has 13 residues. The CDR3 protein is CASSYEVNTEAFF. CDR3 sequence (DNA): TGTGCCAGCAGTTACGAGGTGAACACTGAAGCTTTCTTT.

This clone qualifies as large. The V and J genes are TRBV11-2 and TRBJ2-3; D is unresolved. CDR3 size: 13 residues. Trimming removed 3 bases at V and 4 bases at J, with 8 bases between. Per germline, CDR1 SGHAT and CDR2 FQNNGV. The CDR3 is CASSFWSSDTQYF. The DNA of the CDR3 is TGTGCCAGCAGCTTTTGGAGCTCAGATACGCAGTATTTT.

This clone was detected once. The chain carries TRBV5-6 and TRBJ2-1, with 8 bases lining up with TRBD2. CDR1 is SGHDT, CDR2 YYEEEE, per germline. CDR3 length: 14 amino acids. After removal of 4 bases from V and 12 bases from J, the junction contained 12 bases not matched to a gene. CDR3 nucleotide sequence: TGTGCCAGCAGCCCGGAGGTGGCTAGCGGGTTGCAGTTCTTC. Residues: CASSPEVASGLQFF.

The chain has TRBV5-5 and TRBJ2-6; no clear D. Trimming pared 7 bases from V and 5 bases from J, leaving 19 bases between. Germline-derived CDR1 and CDR2 are SGHKS and YYEKEE (reference sequence). The length of the CDR3 is 16 residues. CDR3 amino acids: CASHPLAQSRANVLTF. The CDR3 nucleotides are TGTGCCAGCCATCCCCTCGCACAAAGTCGGGCCAACGTCCTGACTTTC.

This clone was recorded a few times. This rearrangement joins TRBV10-3 to TRBJ2-5; 10 nucleotides agree with TRBD1. The germline CDR1 and CDR2 sequences are ENHRY and SYGVKD. V shed 6 bases and J 2 bases; nucleotides not matched to a gene: 0. The CDR3 loop spans 13 amino acids. DNA of the CDR3: TGTGCCATCAGGGACAGGGGGCAAGAGACCCAGTACTTC. Its protein product is CAIRDRGQETQYF.

The chain recombines TRBV5-4 with TRBJ2-3; D perhaps matches TRBD2 (6 bases). Germline lookup yields CDR1 SGHNT and CDR2 YYREEE (reference sequence). The germline V and J ends were trimmed by 3 bases and 4 bases, with 12 bases remaining between them. The CDR3 runs to 14 residues. The CDR3 region has the DNA TGTGCCAGCAGCTCGGAGGGGACCCCAGATACGCAGTATTTT. Its protein is CASSSEGTPDTQYF.

This chain joins TRBV2 and TRBJ2-2; a weak D match, TRBD1 (6 bases). CDR3 length: 13 amino acids. V was shortened by 11 bases and J by 1 base, with 11 bases between the two germline ends. The germline gives CDR1 SNHLY, CDR2 FYNNEI. The CDR3 DNA reads as TGTGCCGGACGGACAGTGAACACCGGGGAGCTGTTTTTT. Its translation: CAGRTVNTGELFF. Full variable domain (missing parts from reference TRBV2 and TRBJ2-2): EPEVTQTPSHQVTQMGQEVILRCVPISNHLYFYWYRQILGQKVEFLVSFYNNEISEKSEIFDDQFSVERPDGSNFTLKIRSTKLEDSAMYFCAGRTVNTGELFFGEGSRLTVL.

This chain links TRBV5-4 with TRBJ2-1; the match to TRBD1 covers 12 bases. Germline loops: CDR1 SGHNT, CDR2 YYREEE (reference sequence). V lost 4 bases to trimming and J lost 7 bases; unmatched junction nucleotides: 6. The CDR3 consists of 15 residues. The CDR3 DNA follows: TGTGCCAGCAGCCCCGGGACAGGGGGCGGGAATGAGCAGTTCTTC. Encoded protein: CASSPGTGGGNEQFF.

This chain uses TRBV13 with TRBJ1-2; D may be TRBD1 (5 bases). This CDR3 comprises 17 residues. Germline V gene sequence: CDR1 PRHDT, CDR2 FYEKMQ (reference sequence). V lost 0 bases and J 0 bases, leaving 14 bases between the germline ends. CDR3: CASSLGRTGGTNYGYTF. The CDR3, as DNA: TGTGCCAGCAGCTTAGGCCGTACGGGGGGGACTAACTATGGCTACACCTTC.

The genes are TRBV30 and TRBJ2-7; D might be TRBD2 (5 bases). CDR1 and CDR2 (germline): GTSNPN, SVGIG (reference sequence). This CDR3 is 13 amino acids long. Trimming took 3 bases from V and 3 from J, leaving 12 bases between them. The CDR3 nucleotides read TGTGCCTGGAGCCGGACTTCTTACTACGAGCAGTACTTC. This codes for CAWSRTSYYEQYF.

The chain combines TRBV7-8 with TRBJ2-2; 11 bases agree with TRBD2. The V gene end was trimmed by 4 bases and the J gene end by 4 bases; junction bases not matched to a gene: 8. The CDR3 runs 17 residues. Germline V gene lookup returns CDR1 SGHVS and CDR2 FQNEAQ. The CDR3 DNA reads as TGTGCCAGCAGCTCCGAACTAGCGGGAGCGCGCACCGGGGAGCTGTTTTTT. This encodes CASSSELAGARTGELFF.

The rearrangement links TRBV4-3 to TRBJ1-3; D is uncertain. The CDR3 totals 15 residues. Germline values: CDR1 LGHNA, CDR2 YSLEER. The V gene lost 0 bases and the J gene lost 3 bases, with 9 bases spanning the gap. CDR3 coding DNA: TGCGCCAGCAGCCAAGATCTGGGGAGTGGAAACACCATATATTTT. Translation gives CASSQDLGSGNTIYF.

This clone was recorded only once. This chain connects TRBV6-5 to TRBJ2-5; 7 nucleotides agree with TRBD1. The DNA end lines up better with TRBJ2-7; the J call may be wrong. CDR1 is MNHEY, CDR2 SVGAGI, per germline. This CDR3 is 14 amino acids long. CDR3 DNA sequence: TGTGCCAGCAGTTACCCGGGACAGCACTACGAGCAGTACTTC. This gives the protein CASSYPGQHYEQYF.

V and J are TRBV7-9 and TRBJ1-2; D may be TRBD1 (5 bases). Trimming took 0 bases from V and 8 from J, leaving 10 bases between them. Germline CDR1 and CDR2: SEHNR and FQNEAQ (reference sequence). The CDR3 sequence is 13 residues long. Written as DNA, the CDR3 is TGTGCCAGCAGCTTAGCGGCGGGGCGGGGCTACACCTTC. It specifies CASSLAAGRGYTF.